This TCR beta chain came from a study of cytomegalovirus exposure and HLA in healthy donors (dated 2017 in TCRdb). With regard to the full study: In an earlier analysis of roughly 590 of the donors, around 290 Gb of sequence data and roughly 100 million unique TCR beta sequences from 150 million to 200 million T cells were reported. Every discovery cohort repertoire had been produced on one sequencing platform. A later analysis re-analyzed previously published TCR beta repertoires from about 600 donors and added high-resolution HLA genotyping to study TCR occurrence patterns. Of the roughly 390 genotyped donors, approximately 81% were placed in the genetic ancestry cluster associated with self-reported Caucasian donors. HLA typing included class I and class II loci at four-digit resolution. The study aimed to test whether cataloging public T cell receptors could reveal signatures of past pathogen exposure. The study used immunosequencing to profile the T cell repertoires of 666 subjects and linked those repertoires to cytomegalovirus serostatus. Typing coverage differed by locus: A, B, C, DRB1 and DQB1 were typed in roughly 620-630 donors, DQA1 in about 500, DPA1 in around 600, and DPB1 in roughly 450. Because of strong linkage in the cohort, roughly five DR-DQ haplotypes were treated as single units for association and clustering. To predict cytomegalovirus infection status, the study combined high-throughput TCR immunosequencing, statistical association of individual TCRs with disease status, and machine learning. Besides the first cohort of roughly 640 subjects, a separate validation cohort made up of 120 different subjects was used. Rather than using new phenotypic data, the later analysis identified candidate immune exposures from TCR beta sequences and from how often those sequences occurred across donors. A later genetic analysis used genome-wide SNP genotypes for about 65% of the roughly 670 donors, treating that subset as a discovery cohort. An early release that covered some 640 HLA-typed donors contained around 300 gigabases of sequencing data and tens of millions of unique TCR sequences. Alongside the repertoire data, information on donor age, sex, ethnicity and CMV serostatus was compiled. Across about 370 genotyped donors of the cohort, an average of roughly 200,000 unique TCR beta nucleotide sequences per donor were sequenced, and 15% to 20% of those sequences were non-productive. In an earlier analysis of 500 to 650 of the donors, high-throughput TCR beta sequencing was used to judge whether each TCR beta V gene segment behaved as functional or pseudogenic.

The cohort comprised some 700 healthy bone marrow donors. At the time of sampling, every cohort member was nominally healthy, though immune exposures that went unrecorded were likely present. The donor tested CMV seropositive, placing the donor among the 290 or so seropositive members of the cohort. A peripheral blood sample was collected from each donor, and TCR beta sequencing was performed on peripheral blood mononuclear cells. Genomic DNA was extracted from the blood cell samples with the Qiagen DNeasy Blood Extraction Kit. On this clone: The antigen it binds to is not known. Base qualities were left out, and no much larger clone turns up one base away.

The library was produced with the immunoSEQ multiplex PCR assay. The multiplex PCR relied on a mix of 60 forward primers for TCR Vbeta segments and 13 reverse primers for TCR Jbeta segments. The CDR3 region of rearranged TCR beta genes was amplified from genomic DNA with a multiplex PCR assay. The amplified TCR beta libraries were sequenced on the Illumina HiSeq System as 87-base-pair reads. On the study's bioinformatics: Across the roughly 640 repertoires, a later analysis counted 75 million to 90 million unique TCR beta chains, roughly 11 million of which were shared by at least two donors. A nearest-neighbor algorithm error-corrected the raw reads and collapsed the reads into unique sequences, merging closely related sequences to remove PCR and sequencing errors. CDR3 sequences were aligned to IMGT reference sequences to assign V, D and J gene segments. For a sequence to be retained, a match of at least six nucleotides was required to both a V gene segment and a J gene segment. Rearrangements were called productive when the CDR3 lacked stop codons and stayed in frame with V and J; all others were non-productive. CDR3 was defined according to IMGT convention as the region running from the second conserved V-encoded cysteine to the conserved J-encoded phenylalanine. Sequences without an unambiguous match to a single V gene segment were excluded from the earlier analysis of 450 to 750 of the donors. An earlier analysis of some 610 of the donors called V segments functional above 56.7% productive rearrangements and segregating when the between-donor standard deviation exceeded 5%. To diagnose cytomegalovirus status from the catalog of TCR beta chain sequences, a statistical classification framework was built. V and J gene assignment, in a later analysis, came from comparing TCR nucleotide sequences with IMGT/GENE-DB human TR gene sequences. The TCRdist pipeline was used in a later analysis to assign CDR3 sequences and most-parsimonious VDJ recombination scenarios. In a later analysis, every TCR beta chain was defined by the combination of its CDR3 amino acid sequence and its V-gene family, and reads without a unique V-gene family were dropped. In a later analysis, 450 to 600 highly shared, low-generation-probability nucleotide sequences were removed to address suspected cross-contamination and a sequencing artifact. In a later analysis, a clonal expansion index for each public chain was calculated from normalized within-repertoire ranks of inferred template counts. In a later analysis, generation probabilities were computed with a VDJ recombination model fitted to out-of-frame rearrangements, and the resulting probabilities were checked against IGoR. Hypergeometric tests were used in a later analysis to score TCR-TCR, TCR-HLA and TCR-CMV co-occurrence, with a repertoire-size bias correction applied to the TCR pairs. To estimate false discovery rates, a later analysis permuted the HLA or CMV assignments 20 times. In a later analysis, co-occurring TCRs were grouped using DBSCAN, and TCRdist sequence similarity was added for clustering within HLA-allele-positive subsets. Repertoires with fewer than 30,000 or more than 120,000 public chains were left out of co-occurrence clustering, as were a handful of repertoires with anomalous nucleotide sharing. The table comes from immuneACCESS by way of TCRdb, which keeps in-frame sequences with V and J called. Part of the clones is missing from these tables; in studies checked, under half for an unresolved V gene and the rest for unknown reasons. Clone size and the V and J calls come from that table; the DNA yielded D and trimming. Here the sample has some 130,000 clones; less than 65% occur a single time. The biggest ten clones account for 8% to 10% of the sample.

The V end loses 2 bases and the J end loses 7 bases, and a stretch of 11 bases separates them. For CDR1 and CDR2, the germline V gene lists MNHEY and SVGAGI. Inclusive of the bounding cysteine and phenylalanine, the CDR3 is 13 residues long. Here the CDR3 DNA is all that survives: 39 bases in frame from base 1. Results and caveats for the whole study, not just this receptor: In the study, approximately 150 TCR beta chains were listed as associated with cytomegalovirus. The classifier was reported to diagnose cytomegalovirus status with high specificity and sensitivity in both the original and validation cohorts. V-gene and J-gene trimming of TCR beta chains was associated with a missense DCLRE1C variant in a later genetic analysis, and the association was replicated in an independent cohort. In vitro tests confirmed that a few of the cytomegalovirus-associated TCR beta chains recognize cytomegalovirus antigens. Because the 87-base-pair reads could not distinguish some IMGT-functional V segments, including TRBV6-2 and TRBV6-3, those segments were excluded. A later analysis found that most CMV-associated TCR beta chains appeared HLA-restricted, with HLA associations seemingly driven largely by CMV exposure. While some public TCRs were present in many individuals, most TCR sequences turned up only very rarely across donors. Compared with the roughly 670-donor mean, donors in an Asian-associated ancestry cluster had fewer N-insertions in productive TCRs, according to a later genetic analysis. Strong co-occurrence of HLA alleles, especially DR and DQ, made assigning TCR associations to individual alleles difficult. In a later analysis, around 17,000 TCR beta sequences were associated with specific HLA alleles at a false discovery rate of 0.05. Several of the top co-occurrence clusters appeared to be linked to parvovirus B19, influenza, CMV and Epstein-Barr virus, according to a later analysis. The sequencing pipeline was judged likely to have produced a cluster of highly shared sequence variants as a technical artifact. In a later analysis, HLA-associated TCR beta chains were found to be more clonally expanded and to have lower generation probabilities than equally common non-associated chains. Because counts were too low, seventeen rarely observed V segments, including chromosome 9 orphons, were left out of the earlier analysis of approximately 580 of the donors. In a later analysis, the rate of TCR association differed among HLA loci, with DRB1 alleles having the most associated TCRs and HLA-C alleles having the fewest. Linkage disequilibrium might explain the correlated functional status among segregating V segments, but an unknown experimental factor could not be ruled out. Immune exposure information for the cohort was limited to CMV serostatus. Broadly in line with IMGT annotations, most TCR beta V segments showed up in productive rearrangements about 87% or about 30% of the time in an earlier analysis of about 500 of the donors. A further reported finding was that TCR beta sequences accurately predicted the HLA-A and HLA-B alleles for most subjects in the first cohort. Because HLA typing was unavailable for some donors at each locus, only the typed subset was used in association tests. This cohort had only TCR beta chains sequenced, and the lack of alpha or paired-chain data limited which features could be detected. The authors suggested that the approach could potentially be extended to other disease states and immunological phenotypes. Presence/absence analyses assumed roughly uniform sequencing depth across donors, an assumption that may not hold.

The material sequenced was PBMCs. Here the chain combines TRBV6-5 and TRBJ1-2, with the D gene too uncertain to name. This receptor was taken from a man aged 40-49 years in good health and CMV-seropositive. The DNA sequence is TGTGCCAGCAGTTACGAGGCCCTGTCTGGCTACACCTTC. This encodes CASSYEALSGYTF.